A single sample gave rise to the 9 T cell receptor beta chains below, sequenced in a study of post-analysis software for immune sequencing data. Every TCR beta cDNA library bore unique molecular identifiers. From the PCR reads, TCRdb called clonotypes with MiXCR, one entry per CDR3 protein. This sample has approximately 690,000 distinct CDR3 sequences, with around 64% found just once. General study points: TRBV5-6, TRBV5-1 and TRBV20-1 belonged to a set of roughly 5 TRBV segments that were more frequent in patients than controls.

These receptors are not linked to any known antigen. Source material: blood. The receptor source for this set is a girl aged 2-10 years with multiple sclerosis.

V is TRBV9 and J is TRBJ1-2; 7 bases are a match to TRBD1. V lost 0 bases and J lost 1; bases outside the gene matches: 6. This CDR3 comprises 16 residues. Germline CDR1 is SGDLS and CDR2 is YYNGEE. This CDR3 reads CASSVASDRNNYGYTF. The CDR3 DNA follows: TGTGCCAGCAGCGTAGCCTCGGACAGGAATAACTATGGCTACACCTTC.

The chain uses TRBV30 and TRBJ1-1; D possibly corresponds to TRBD1 (5 bases). There are 15 residues in the CDR3. CDR1 is GTSNPN, CDR2 SVGIG, per germline (reference sequence). The ends were cut back, 3 bases at V and 0 bases at J, with 14 bases in the middle. The CDR3 here is CAWRGRVLLNTEAFF. In DNA, the CDR3 is TGTGCCTGGAGGGGCAGGGTCCTTCTGAACACTGAAGCTTTCTTT.

The V and J genes are TRBV6-6 and TRBJ2-7; 8 nucleotides agree with TRBD1. V dropped 8 bases and J dropped 4; count of bases not matched to a gene: 13. The CDR3 has 15 residues. Germline CDR1 MNHNY, CDR2 SVGAGI (reference sequence). The CDR3 protein is CASRRGGTGAYEQYF. The CDR3 bases are TGTGCCAGCCGCCGAGGGGGGACAGGAGCTTACGAGCAGTACTTC.

The V gene is TRBV7-2, the J gene TRBJ2-3, with 10 bases that match TRBD1. From germline, CDR1 is SGHTA and CDR2 FQGNSA. V was pared by 3 bases and J by 4 bases, with 4 bases of the junction left unmatched. The CDR3 has 15 residues. This CDR3 reads CASSFSGTGADTQYF. In nucleotides, the CDR3 is TGTGCCAGCAGCTTCTCCGGGACAGGGGCAGATACGCAGTATTTT.

The V call is TRBV27, the J call TRBJ2-1; 7 bases fit TRBD2. Germline V gives CDR1 MNHEY, CDR2 SMNVEV (reference sequence). The J segment lost 0 bases and the V segment lost 1 base, leaving 6 bases of the junction unmatched. This CDR3 contains 17 residues. Here the CDR3 reads CASSLWASGSSYNEQFF. CDR3 bases: TGTGCCAGCAGTTTATGGGCTAGCGGTAGCTCCTACAATGAGCAGTTCTTC.

This clonotype was observed a few times. J is TRBJ1-1 and V is TRBV12-3 or TRBV12-4, with D uncertain. V was trimmed by 6 bases and J by 8 bases, leaving 10 bases between them. The CDR3 runs to 11 residues. CDR3 amino acids: CASSRAPEAFF. Here the CDR3 DNA reads TGTGCCAGCAGCCGGGCACCGGAAGCTTTCTTT.

This clonotype was seen a single time. The chain employs TRBV2 and TRBJ2-3, with D tentatively TRBD2 (5 bases). With 2 bases removed from V and 0 bases from J, the gap between germline ends came to 12 bases. The CDR3 has 16 amino acids. From germline, CDR1 is SNHLY and CDR2 FYNNEI. CDR3 region: CASSELSGFSTDTQYF. The CDR3 DNA follows: TGTGCCAGCAGTGAACTCTCGGGGTTTAGCACAGATACGCAGTATTTT.

The chain joins TRBV18 to TRBJ2-3, with D unresolved. There are 12 residues in the CDR3. The germline V gene encodes CDR1 KGHSH and CDR2 LQKENI. Trimming took 0 bases from V and 9 from J, leaving 7 bases between them. CDR3 sequence reads: CASSPPLDTQYF. The CDR3 DNA is TGTGCCAGCTCACCACCTTTAGACACGCAGTATTTT.

The chain recombines TRBV12-3 or TRBV12-4 with TRBJ2-3, with 8 nucleotides matching TRBD2. V lost 5 bases and J lost 0; bases outside the gene matches: 10. CDR3 length: 17 amino acids. The CDR3 protein is CASSRRTSSDSTDTQYF. Written as DNA, the CDR3 is TGTGCCAGCAGTCGAAGGACTAGCTCTGATAGCACAGATACGCAGTATTTT.